This TCR beta chain came from a study of T cell repertoires in cytomegalovirus infection (dated by TCRdb to between 2017 and 2020). Turning to the overall study: Alongside well-studied HLA-B-restricted epitopes, the peptide stimulations were aimed at recently identified HLA-C-restricted CMV epitopes, whose presentation resists viral immunomodulation. Because public TCR beta signatures pointed to carriage of CMV infection together with the matching HLA type, the HLA type of each donor mattered for the analysis.

Here is what the overall study found, with its caveats: Carriers of CMV infection plus the relevant HLA type were discriminated by the cumulative frequency of public TCR beta family members in the study cohort and in an independent roughly 400-donor cohort. The ex vivo response was dominated by HLA-C-restricted CMV-specific TCR beta clonotypes, and the single most frequent clonotype in two of eight donors was supplied by these HLA-C-restricted clonotypes.

For this clonotype: Its binding antigen is unknown. No much larger clone exists at a distance of one base, and base qualities are not known.

Relative to germline, V is missing 8 bases and J is missing 6 bases, with 18 bases of the junction outside any gene match. The CDR3, from cysteine to phenylalanine, totals 16 residues. Only the CDR3 part of the read is kept: 48 bases, read in frame from the first base. The germline V gene (reference sequence) gives CDR1 as LNHDA and CDR2 as SQIVND. Instrument on record: Illumina HiSeq 1500. The public reads were reprocessed in TCRdb via fastp at Q25 and MiXCR, keeping in-frame beta chains. Identical CDR3 protein sequences are pooled into one entry, listed with their most common genes and DNA. The sample table records approximately 1,000,000 distinct CDR3 sequences; about 33% of these occur just once. The ten largest clones represent under 15% of the sample. Taken with the paper, the label for treatment or condition translates to: in vitro stimulation with specific CMV peptide epitopes to enrich CMV-specific T cells.

The source material was cultured CD8+ T cells from PBMCs, sampled from culture after CMV antigen stimulation. This clonotype originated in a human donor in good health (CMV status not recorded). Some clones in this sample may be carry-over from other donors' samples. The rearrangement combines TRBV19 with TRBJ2-7, with 8 bases matching TRBD1. The DNA sequence follows: TGTGCCAGTGGTTCTCTACCCGGGACAGGAAAGGGCGAGCAGTACTTC. This sequence encodes CASGSLPGTGKGEQYF.